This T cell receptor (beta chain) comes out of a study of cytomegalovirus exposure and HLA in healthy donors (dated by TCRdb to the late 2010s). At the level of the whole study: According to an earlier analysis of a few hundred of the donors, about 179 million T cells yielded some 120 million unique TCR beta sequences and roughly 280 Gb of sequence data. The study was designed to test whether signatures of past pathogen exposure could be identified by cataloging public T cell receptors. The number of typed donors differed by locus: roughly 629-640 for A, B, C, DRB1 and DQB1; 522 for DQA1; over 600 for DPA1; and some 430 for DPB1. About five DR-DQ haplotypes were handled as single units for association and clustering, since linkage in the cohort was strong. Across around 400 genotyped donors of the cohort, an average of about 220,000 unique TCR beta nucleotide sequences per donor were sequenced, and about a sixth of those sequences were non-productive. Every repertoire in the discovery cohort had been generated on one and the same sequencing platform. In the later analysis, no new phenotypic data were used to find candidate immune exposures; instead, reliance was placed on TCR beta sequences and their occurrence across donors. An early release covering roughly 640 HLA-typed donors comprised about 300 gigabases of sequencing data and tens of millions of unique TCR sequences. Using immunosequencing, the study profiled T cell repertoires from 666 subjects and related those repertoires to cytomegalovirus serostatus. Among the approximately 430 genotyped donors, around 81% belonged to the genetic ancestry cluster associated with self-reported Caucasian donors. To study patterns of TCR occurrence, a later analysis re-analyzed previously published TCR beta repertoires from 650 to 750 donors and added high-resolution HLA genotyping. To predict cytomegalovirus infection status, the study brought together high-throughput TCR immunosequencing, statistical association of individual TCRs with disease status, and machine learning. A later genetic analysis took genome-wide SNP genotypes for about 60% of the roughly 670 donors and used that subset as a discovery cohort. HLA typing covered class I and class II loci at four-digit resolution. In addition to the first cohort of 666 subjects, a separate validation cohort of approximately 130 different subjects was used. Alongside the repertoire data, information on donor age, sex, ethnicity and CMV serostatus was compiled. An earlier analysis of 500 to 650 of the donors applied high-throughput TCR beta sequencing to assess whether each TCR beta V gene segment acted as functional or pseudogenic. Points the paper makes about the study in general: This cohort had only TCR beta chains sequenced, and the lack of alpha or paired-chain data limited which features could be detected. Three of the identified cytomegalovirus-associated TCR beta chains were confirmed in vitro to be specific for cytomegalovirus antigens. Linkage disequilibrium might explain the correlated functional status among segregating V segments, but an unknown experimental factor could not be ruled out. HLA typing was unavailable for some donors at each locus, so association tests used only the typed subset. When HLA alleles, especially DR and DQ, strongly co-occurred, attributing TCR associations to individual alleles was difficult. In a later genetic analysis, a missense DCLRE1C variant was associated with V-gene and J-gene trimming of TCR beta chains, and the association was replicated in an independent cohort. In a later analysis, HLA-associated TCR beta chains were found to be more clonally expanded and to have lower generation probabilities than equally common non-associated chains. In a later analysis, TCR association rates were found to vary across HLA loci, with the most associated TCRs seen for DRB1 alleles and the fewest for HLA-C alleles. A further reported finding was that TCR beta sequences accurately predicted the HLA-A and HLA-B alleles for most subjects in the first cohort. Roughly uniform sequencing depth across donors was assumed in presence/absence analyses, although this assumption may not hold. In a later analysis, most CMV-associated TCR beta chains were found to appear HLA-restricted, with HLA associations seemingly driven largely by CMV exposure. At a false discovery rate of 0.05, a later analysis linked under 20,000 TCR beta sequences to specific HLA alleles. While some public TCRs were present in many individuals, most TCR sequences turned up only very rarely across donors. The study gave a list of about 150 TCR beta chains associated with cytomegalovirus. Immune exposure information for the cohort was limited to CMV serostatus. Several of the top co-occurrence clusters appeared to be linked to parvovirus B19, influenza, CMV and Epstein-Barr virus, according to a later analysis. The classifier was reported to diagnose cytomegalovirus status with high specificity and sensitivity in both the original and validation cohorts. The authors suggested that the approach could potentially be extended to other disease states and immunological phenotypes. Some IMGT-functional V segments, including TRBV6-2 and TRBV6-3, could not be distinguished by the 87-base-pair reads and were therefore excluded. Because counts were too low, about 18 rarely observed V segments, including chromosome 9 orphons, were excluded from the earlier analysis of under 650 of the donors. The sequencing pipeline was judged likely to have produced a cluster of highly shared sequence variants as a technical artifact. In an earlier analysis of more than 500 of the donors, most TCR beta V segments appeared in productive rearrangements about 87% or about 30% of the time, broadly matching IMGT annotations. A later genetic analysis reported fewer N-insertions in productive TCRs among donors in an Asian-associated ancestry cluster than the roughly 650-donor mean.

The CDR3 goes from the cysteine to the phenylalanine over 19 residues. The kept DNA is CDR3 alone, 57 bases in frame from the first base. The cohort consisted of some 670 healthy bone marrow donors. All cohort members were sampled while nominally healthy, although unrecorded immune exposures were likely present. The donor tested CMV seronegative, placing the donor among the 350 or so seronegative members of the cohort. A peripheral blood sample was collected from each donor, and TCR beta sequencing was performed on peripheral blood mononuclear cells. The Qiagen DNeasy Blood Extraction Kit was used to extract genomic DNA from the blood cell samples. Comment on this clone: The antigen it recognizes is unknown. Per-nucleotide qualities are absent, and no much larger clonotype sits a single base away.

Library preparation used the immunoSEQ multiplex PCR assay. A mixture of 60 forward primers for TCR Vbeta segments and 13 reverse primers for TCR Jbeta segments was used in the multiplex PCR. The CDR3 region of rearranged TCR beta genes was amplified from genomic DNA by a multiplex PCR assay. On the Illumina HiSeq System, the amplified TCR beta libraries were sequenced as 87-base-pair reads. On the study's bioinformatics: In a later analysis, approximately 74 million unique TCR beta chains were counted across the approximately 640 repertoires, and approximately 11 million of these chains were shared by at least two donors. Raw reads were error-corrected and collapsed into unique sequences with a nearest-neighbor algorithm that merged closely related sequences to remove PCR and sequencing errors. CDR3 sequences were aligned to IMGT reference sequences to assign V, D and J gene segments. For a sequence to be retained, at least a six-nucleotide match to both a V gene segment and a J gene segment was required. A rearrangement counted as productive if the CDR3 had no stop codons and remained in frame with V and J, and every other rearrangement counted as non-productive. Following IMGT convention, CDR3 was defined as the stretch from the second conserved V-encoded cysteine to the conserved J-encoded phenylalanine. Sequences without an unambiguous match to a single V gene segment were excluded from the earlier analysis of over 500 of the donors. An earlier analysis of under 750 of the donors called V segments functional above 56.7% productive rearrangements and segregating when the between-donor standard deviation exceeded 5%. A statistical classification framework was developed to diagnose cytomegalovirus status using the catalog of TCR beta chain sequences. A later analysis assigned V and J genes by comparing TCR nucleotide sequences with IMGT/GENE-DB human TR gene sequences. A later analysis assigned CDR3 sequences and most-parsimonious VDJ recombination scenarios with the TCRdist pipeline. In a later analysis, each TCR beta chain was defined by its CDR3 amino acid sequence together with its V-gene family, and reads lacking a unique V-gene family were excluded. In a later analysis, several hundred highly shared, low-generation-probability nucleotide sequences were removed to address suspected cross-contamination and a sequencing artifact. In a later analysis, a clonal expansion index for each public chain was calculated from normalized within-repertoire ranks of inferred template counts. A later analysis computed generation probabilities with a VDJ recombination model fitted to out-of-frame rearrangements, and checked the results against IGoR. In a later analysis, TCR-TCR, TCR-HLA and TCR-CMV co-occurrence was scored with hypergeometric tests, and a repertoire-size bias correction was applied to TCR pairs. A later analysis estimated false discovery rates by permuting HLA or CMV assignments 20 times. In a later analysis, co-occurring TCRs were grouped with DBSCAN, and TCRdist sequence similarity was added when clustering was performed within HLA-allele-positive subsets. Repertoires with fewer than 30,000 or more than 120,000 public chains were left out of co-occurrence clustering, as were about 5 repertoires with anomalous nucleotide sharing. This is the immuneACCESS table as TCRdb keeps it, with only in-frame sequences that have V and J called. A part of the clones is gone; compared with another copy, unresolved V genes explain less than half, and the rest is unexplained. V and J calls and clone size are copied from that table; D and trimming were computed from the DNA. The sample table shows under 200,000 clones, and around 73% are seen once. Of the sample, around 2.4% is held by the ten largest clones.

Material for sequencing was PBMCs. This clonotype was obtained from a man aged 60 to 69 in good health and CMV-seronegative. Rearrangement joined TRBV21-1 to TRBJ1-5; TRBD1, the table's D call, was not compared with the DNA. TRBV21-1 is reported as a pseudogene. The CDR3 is CASSKERPLDRGDNQPQHF. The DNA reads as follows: TGTGCCAGCAGCAAAGAGCGCCCCCTTGACAGGGGGGACAATCAGCCCCAGCATTTT.